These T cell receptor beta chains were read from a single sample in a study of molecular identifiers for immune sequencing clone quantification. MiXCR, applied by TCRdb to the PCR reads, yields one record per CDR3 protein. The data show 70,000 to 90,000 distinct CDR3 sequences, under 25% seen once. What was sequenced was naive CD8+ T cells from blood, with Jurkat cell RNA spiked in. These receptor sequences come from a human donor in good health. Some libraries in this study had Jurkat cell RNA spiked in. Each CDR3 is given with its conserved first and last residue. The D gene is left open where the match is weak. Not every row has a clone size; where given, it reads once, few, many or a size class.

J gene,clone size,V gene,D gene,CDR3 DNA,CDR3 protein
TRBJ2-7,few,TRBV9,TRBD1,TGTGCCAGCAGCCCACCAGGGGGCTCCGCCTACGAGCAGTACTTC,CASSPPGGSAYEQYF
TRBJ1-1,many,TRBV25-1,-,TGTGCCAGCAGGGAGGGGTCCACTGAAGCTTTCTTT,CASREGSTEAFF
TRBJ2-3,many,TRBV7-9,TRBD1,TGTGCCAGCAGCCCCCGGGACAGGGACACAGATACGCAGTATTTT,CASSPRDRDTDTQYF
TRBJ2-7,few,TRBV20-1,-,TGCAGTGGGACGGACATACTTTCCTACGAGCAGTACTTC,CSGTDILSYEQYF
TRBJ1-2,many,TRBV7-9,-,TGTGCCAGCAGCCCGACGACAGTACCCATTTATGGCTACACCTTC,CASSPTTVPIYGYTF
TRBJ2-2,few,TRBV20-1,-,TGCAGTGCTAGTGGACATACTTTAGCGCCCGGGGAGCTGTTTTTT,CSASGHTLAPGELFF
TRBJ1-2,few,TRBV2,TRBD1,TGTGCCAGCAGTGAGGGACAGGGGTCGCAGTATGGCTACACCTTC,CASSEGQGSQYGYTF
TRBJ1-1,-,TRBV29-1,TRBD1,TGCAGCGTCGACAGGGGAGGACCTGAAGCTTTCTTT,CSVDRGGPEAFF
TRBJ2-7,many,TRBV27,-,TGTGCCAGCAGTTTTACCATAGCTGGAGAGCAGTACTTC,CASSFTIAGEQYF
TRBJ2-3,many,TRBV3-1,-,TGTGCCAGCAGCCAAGATAGCCCAGGGGTTTTGGGCGATCAAGATACGCAGTATTTT,CASSQDSPGVLGDQDTQYF
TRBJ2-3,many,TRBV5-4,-,TGTGCCAGCAGCTTGTCTGGATCAGATACGCAGTATTTT,CASSLSGSDTQYF
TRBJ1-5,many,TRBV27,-,TGTGCCAGCAGTTTATCGGGCGAAGGTAGCAATCAGCCCCAGCATTTT,CASSLSGEGSNQPQHF
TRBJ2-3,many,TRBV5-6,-,TGTGCCAGCTTCCCTAAGGCAGGGCCAGGGGATACGCAGTATTTT,CASFPKAGPGDTQYF
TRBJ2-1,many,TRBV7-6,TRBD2,TGTGCCAGCAGCTTAGATCATCCTAGCGGGAGCGAAGGGGATGAGCAGTTCTTC,CASSLDHPSGSEGDEQFF
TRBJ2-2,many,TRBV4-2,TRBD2,TGTGCCAGCAGCCATATGGCGGGAGGGACCGGGGAGCTGTTTTTT,CASSHMAGGTGELFF
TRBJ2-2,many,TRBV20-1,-,TGCAGTGTCAGTAGACAGCCCGACACCGGGGAGCTGTTTTTT,CSVSRQPDTGELFF